The 31 T cell receptor beta chains below come from one sample, sequenced in a study of T cells after yellow fever vaccination (dated by TCRdb to between 2018 and 2021). Read against the paper, the sample's treatment or condition label means: live attenuated yellow fever vaccine strain. The library was made by 5' RACE. The data were produced on an Illumina HiSeq 2500. Through fastp at Q25 and MiXCR, TCRdb rebuilt clones from the public reads, retaining in-frame beta chains. Each record represents a unique CDR3 protein, reported with the most common genes and DNA among its rows. Recorded for this sample are 550,000 or so distinct CDR3 sequences; 15% to 20% of them occurred a single time. The biggest ten clones account for roughly an eighth of the sample. Sequencing used PBMCs, obtained 15 days after the yellow fever booster vaccination. The receptor set was obtained from a man between 25 and 39 years old who received the YFV17D yellow fever vaccine.

This clonotype was seen more than once but under ten times. The chain joins TRBV6-5 to TRBJ2-2, with D perhaps matching TRBD2 (6 bases). The CDR3 loop spans 15 amino acids. Deletions cut 0 bases from V and 5 bases from J, with 10 bases between. The germline gives CDR1 MNHEY, CDR2 SVGAGI. The CDR3 reads CASSYSGGKTGELFF. The CDR3 DNA is TGTGCCAGCAGTTACTCGGGGGGAAAGACCGGGGAGCTGTTTTTT.

The genes are TRBV6-1 and TRBJ2-7; 10 positions match TRBD2. The germline V gene encodes CDR1 MNHNS and CDR2 SASEGT. The V segment lost 7 bases and the J segment 6 bases; nucleotides outside the gene matches: 9. The CDR3 totals 14 residues. CDR3 bases: TGTGCCAGCATGAGGGGAGCGGGAGGGTCCGAGCAGTACTTC. Encoded protein: CASMRGAGGSEQYF.

This sequence joins TRBV6-1 and TRBJ2-5, with TRBD1 as a possible D gene (5 bases). The germline gives CDR1 MNHNS, CDR2 SASEGT. The CDR3 loop spans 13 amino acids. V was trimmed by 6 bases and J by 5 bases, leaving 13 bases between them. The CDR3 loop is CASSVRVYETQYF. For the CDR3, the DNA is TGTGCCAGCAGCGTCAGGGTCTACGAGACCCAGTACTTC.

The chain recombines TRBV5-1 with TRBJ2-1; D may be TRBD1 (10 bases). The CDR3 length is 19 residues. Germline V CDR1 and CDR2: SGHRS, YFSETQ. Trimming cost V 4 bases and J 2 bases, with 25 bases left between them. Here the CDR3 reads CASSGGTGVAGDAYNEQFF. The CDR3 DNA follows: TGCGCCAGCAGCGGAGGGACAGGGGTAGCGGGAGACGCCTACAATGAGCAGTTCTTC. The whole variable domain, filled in from reference TRBV5-1 and TRBJ2-1, reads KAGVTQTPRYLIKTRGQQVTLSCSPISGHRSVSWYQQTPGQGLQFLFEYFSETQRNKGNFPGRFSGRQFSNSRSEMNVSTLELGDSALYLCASSGGTGVAGDAYNEQFFGPGTRLTVL.

This clonotype was counted a few times. DNA of the CDR3: TGCGCCAGCAGCTTGCCTACCAGCTCCTACAATGAGCAGTTCTTC. Its translation is CASSLPTSSYNEQFF. J is TRBJ2-1 and V is TRBV5-1; unclear D gene. Germline CDR1 reads SGHRS; CDR2 reads YFSETQ. The CDR3 is 15 amino acids. The ends were cut back, 1 base at V and 0 bases at J, with 8 bases in the middle.

The V and J genes are TRBV11-2 and TRBJ2-1; D gene unclear. There are 12 residues in the CDR3. CDR1 is SGHAT, CDR2 FQNNGV, per germline. The V gene lost 3 bases and the J gene lost 8 bases, with 8 bases spanning the gap. The chain's CDR3 is CASSFLVHEQFF. The CDR3 coding sequence is TGTGCCAGCAGCTTTTTGGTTCATGAGCAGTTCTTC.

This clonotype was counted only a few times. The chain combines TRBV7-2 with TRBJ2-4, with 8 nucleotides matching TRBD2. The V gene's germline CDR1 is SGHTA and CDR2 FQGNSA. Trimming took 1 base from V and 6 from J; bases not matched to a gene: 8. This CDR3 is built from 16 residues. The CDR3 DNA follows: TGTGCCAGCAGCTTAGGAGGACTAGCAGTAGGAAACATTCAGTACTTC. Protein product: CASSLGGLAVGNIQYF.

This chain links TRBV5-1 with TRBJ2-4; D ambiguous. V was cut by 4 bases and J by 4 bases, with 6 bases left in between. CDR3 length: 12 residues. Germline V lookup: CDR1 SGHRS, CDR2 YFSETQ. This CDR3 reads CASSQEKNIQYF. Written as DNA, the CDR3 is TGCGCCAGCAGCCAGGAAAAAAACATTCAGTACTTC. Drawing the rest from reference TRBV5-1 and TRBJ2-4, the complete variable domain is KAGVTQTPRYLIKTRGQQVTLSCSPISGHRSVSWYQQTPGQGLQFLFEYFSETQRNKGNFPGRFSGRQFSNSRSEMNVSTLELGDSALYLCASSQEKNIQYFGAGTRLSVL.

Only a few counts were recorded for this clonotype. J is TRBJ1-1 and V is TRBV19; a weak D match, TRBD1 (6 bases). Germline CDR1 is LNHDA and CDR2 is SQIVND (reference sequence). V was cut by 9 bases and J by 0 bases, with 11 bases left in between. The CDR3 runs to 13 residues. For the CDR3, the DNA is TGTGCCAGCCAGAGACAGGTGAACACTGAAGCTTTCTTT. Amino acid sequence: CASQRQVNTEAFF.

The genes are TRBV6-2 or TRBV6-3 and TRBJ2-2; TRBD2 matches at 10 bases. Germline V gives CDR1 MNHEY, CDR2 SVGEGT. The length of the CDR3 is 15 residues. J was trimmed by 6 bases and V by 3 bases; bases with no gene match: 4. CDR3 DNA sequence: TGTGCCAGCAGTTATCTCCTAGCGGGGGCCGGGGAGCTGTTTTTT. Translation: CASSYLLAGAGELFF.

This clonotype was observed a few times. This chain connects TRBV19 to TRBJ2-6, with unresolved D. The length of the CDR3 is 13 residues. Trimming removed 11 bases from V and 0 bases from J, with 8 bases in between. In germline, CDR1 is LNHDA, CDR2 SQIVND (reference sequence). CDR3 residues: CACQPSGANVLTF. The CDR3, as DNA: TGTGCCTGTCAGCCCTCTGGGGCCAACGTCCTGACTTTC. The full variable domain, with the rest looked up from reference TRBV19 and TRBJ2-6, is DGGITQSPKYLFRKEGQNVTLSCEQNLNHDAMYWYRQDPGQGLRLIYYSQIVNDFQKGDIAEGYSVSREKKESFPLTVTSAQKNPTAFYLCACQPSGANVLTFGAGSRLTVL.

This clonotype was counted a single time. The chain carries TRBV29-1 and TRBJ2-7; maybe TRBD2 (5 bases). This CDR3 contains 13 residues. Germline CDR1 SQVTM, CDR2 ANQGSEA. V lost 4 bases and J 0 bases, leaving 10 bases between the germline ends. The CDR3 DNA sequence: TGCAGCGTTGTGGAGGATCCCTCCTACGAGCAGTACTTC. Amino acid sequence: CSVVEDPSYEQYF.

This clonotype was detected a few times. This rearrangement joins TRBV3-1 to TRBJ2-1; 9 bases are shared with TRBD2. The length of the CDR3 is 17 residues. Germline trimming cut 1 base from V and 0 bases from J; bases unmatched to any gene: 4. Germline V gives CDR1 LGHDT, CDR2 YNNKEL (reference sequence). The CDR3 coding sequence is TGTGCCAGCAGCCAAGCGCCTAGCGGGGTCTCCTACAATGAGCAGTTCTTC. It codes for CASSQAPSGVSYNEQFF.

This chain joins TRBV4-3 and TRBJ1-1; the D is unclear. Trimming removed 1 base at V and 3 bases at J, with 9 bases between. Germline CDR1 is LGHNA and CDR2 is YSLEER. The CDR3 loop spans 14 amino acids. In DNA, the CDR3 is TGCGCCAGCAGCCAAGGTATGGGGTACACTGAAGCTTTCTTT. It translates to CASSQGMGYTEAFF.

This clonotype appeared many times. The CDR3 nucleotides are TGTGCCAGCAGTCCCTCGGGGCCCTACGAGCAGTACTTC. Translating gives CASSPSGPYEQYF. V is TRBV6-5 and J is TRBJ2-7; either TRBD1 or TRBD2 may fit D (5 bases each). Trimming took off 5 bases at V and 2 bases at J, with 10 bases between the two ends. This CDR3 has 13 amino acids. Germline V CDR1 and CDR2: MNHEY, SVGAGI.

This chain links TRBV18 with TRBJ2-1; tentatively, D is TRBD2 (7 bases). CDR1 KGHSH and CDR2 LQKENI come from the germline V gene. The V and J ends lost 6 bases and 8 bases respectively, with 17 bases between them. The CDR3 is made up of 14 amino acids. CDR3 amino acids: CASSRGGGPDEQFF. CDR3 bases: TGTGCCAGCTCTCGAGGGGGAGGGCCGGATGAGCAGTTCTTC.

The V call is TRBV4-3, the J call TRBJ2-7; a possible D gene is TRBD1 (6 bases). Germline V gene sequence: CDR1 LGHNA, CDR2 YSLEER. V lost 0 bases and J lost 3, with 15 bases in between. The CDR3 spans 16 residues. The CDR3: CASSQDRSGGYYEQYF. The CDR3 region has the DNA TGCGCCAGCAGCCAAGATCGGTCTGGGGGCTACTACGAGCAGTACTTC.

The chain employs TRBV2 and TRBJ2-1, with a weak D call TRBD1 (6 bases). Germline V lookup: CDR1 SNHLY, CDR2 FYNNEI. V was pared by 7 bases and J by 10 bases, with 17 bases between. The CDR3 runs 13 residues. This chain's CDR3 is CASKGTGILEQFF. CDR3 DNA: TGTGCCAGCAAGGGAACAGGGATCCTGGAGCAGTTCTTC.

This clonotype occurred a few times. The gene calls are TRBV7-8 and TRBJ2-7; D remains unclear. Trimming left V 0 bases short and J 7 bases short, with 13 bases between. CDR3 length: 14 residues. Germline CDR1 and CDR2: SGHVS and FQNEAQ. The CDR3 DNA sequence: TGTGCCAGCAGCTTAGCAGAGGTGGCCACTGAGCAGTACTTC. It specifies CASSLAEVATEQYF.

As to this clonotype: At one end, the junction sequence differs from germline, possibly due to a read error. The chain joins TRBV27 to TRBJ2-7; D is unclear. This CDR3 is 13 amino acids long. CDR1 and CDR2 (germline): MNHEY, SMNVEV (reference sequence). The CDR3: CANSSLQVHEQYF. As DNA, the CDR3 is TGTGCCAACAGTTCGCTCCAGGTCCACGAGCAGTACTTC.

The gene calls are TRBV12-3 or TRBV12-4 and TRBJ1-1; D ambiguous. Between the trimmed V and J ends, which lost 1 base and 4 bases, there was a span of 7 bases. This CDR3 is 13 amino acids long. The CDR3 loop is CASSLEQPTEAFF. CDR3 nucleotides: TGTGCCAGCAGTTTAGAACAGCCCACTGAAGCTTTCTTT.

This clonotype was observed a few times. This chain joins TRBV11-2 and TRBJ1-1; D gene unclear. The CDR3 has 13 amino acids. Germline CDR1 SGHAT, CDR2 FQNNGV. The V and J ends lost 3 bases and 4 bases respectively, with 9 bases between them. Here the CDR3 reads CASSFGRSTEAFF. The CDR3 nucleotides are TGTGCCAGCAGCTTTGGGCGTAGCACTGAAGCTTTCTTT.

CDR3 in amino acids: CASTTSTSGGTDTQYF. In DNA form, the CDR3 reads TGTGCCAGCACCACCTCGACTAGCGGTGGCACAGATACGCAGTATTTT. J is TRBJ2-3 and V is TRBV18, with 9 nucleotides matching TRBD2. CDR1 is KGHSH and CDR2 is LQKENI in the germline V gene. The length of the CDR3 is 16 residues. Trimming cost V 8 bases and J 1 base; bases outside gene matches: 10.

V and J are TRBV10-1 and TRBJ1-2; no firm D call. Trimming left V 2 bases short and J 4 bases short, with 8 bases between. CDR1 and CDR2 from the germline V gene are WNHNN and SYGVQD (reference sequence). The CDR3 is made up of 13 amino acids. CDR3 sequence reads: CASSEQAGYGYTF. In DNA form, the CDR3 reads TGCGCCAGCAGTGAGCAGGCTGGCTATGGCTACACCTTC.

In this sample, this clonotype turned up a few times. The rearrangement joins TRBV4-3 to TRBJ2-1; D is undetermined. From germline, CDR1 is LGHNA and CDR2 YSLEER. The ends were cut back, 2 bases at V and 5 bases at J, with 7 bases in the middle. The CDR3 has 13 residues. The chain's CDR3 is CASSQLVNNEQFF. DNA of the CDR3: TGCGCCAGCAGCCAACTAGTGAACAATGAGCAGTTCTTC.

This clonotype appeared a few times. The J gene is TRBJ2-2, the V gene TRBV25-1; D remains unclear. The CDR3 is 13 residues long. V dropped 6 bases and J dropped 6 bases, with 11 bases sitting between them. Germline values: CDR1 MGHDK, CDR2 SYGVNS. CDR3 sequence (DNA): TGTGCCAGCAGCAAACCAGAGCCCGGGGAGCTGTTTTTT. As protein: CASSKPEPGELFF.

This clonotype was seen more than once but under ten times. The chain uses TRBV27 and TRBJ2-5; D possibly uses TRBD1 or TRBD2 (5 bases each). Germline V CDR1 and CDR2: MNHEY, SMNVEV (reference sequence). This CDR3 comprises 14 residues. Trimming removed 3 bases at V and 7 bases at J, with 15 bases between. CDR3 DNA: TGTGCCAGCAGTTTGGCCGGGACCCAGCGGACCCAGTACTTC. Protein product: CASSLAGTQRTQYF.

This clonotype showed up just a few times. V is TRBV27 and J is TRBJ2-2; D may be TRBD1 (5 bases). Germline assignment: CDR1 MNHEY and CDR2 SMNVEV (reference sequence). V lost 8 bases and J 6 bases, leaving 16 bases between the germline ends. CDR3 length: 14 residues. This chain's CDR3 is CASGGAGSPGELFF. CDR3 coding DNA: TGTGCCAGCGGTGGGGCAGGGTCCCCCGGGGAGCTGTTTTTT.

This clonotype was seen a few times. The chain has TRBV7-2 and TRBJ2-3, with D possibly being TRBD1 (6 bases). The V and J ends lost 0 bases and 0 bases respectively, with 19 bases between them. The CDR3 is 19 amino acids. CDR1 is SGHTA, CDR2 FQGNSA, per germline. The CDR3 is CASSLAPLRQDSSTDTQYF. CDR3 bases: TGTGCCAGCAGCTTAGCCCCCCTCCGACAGGATTCTAGCACAGATACGCAGTATTTT.

This clonotype was observed at least ten times. The genes are TRBV29-1 and TRBJ2-7; no firm D call. This CDR3 is built from 10 residues. Germline CDR1 and CDR2: SQVTM and ANQGSEA. Trimming shortened V by 6 bases and J by 3 bases, and 6 bases separated the two germline ends. The CDR3 loop is CSVWNYEQYF. CDR3 bases: TGCAGCGTCTGGAACTACGAGCAGTACTTC.

The V gene is TRBV4-2, the J gene TRBJ2-3, with D possibly matching TRBD2 (5 bases). Trimming took off 4 bases at V and 7 bases at J, with 18 bases between the two ends. Germline CDR1 LGHNA, CDR2 YNFKEQ. The CDR3 sequence is 15 residues long. In nucleotides, the CDR3 is TGTGCCAGCAGCCCAGAAGATTTGGACTTTCATACGCAGTATTTT. Translated, it gives CASSPEDLDFHTQYF.